The rows below give T cell receptor beta chains drawn from one sample of a study of T cell repertoires in cytomegalovirus infection. TCRdb itself ran the reads through MiXCR, one entry per CDR3 protein. Here the sample spans approximately 630,000 distinct CDR3 sequences, 20% to 25% being singletons. The sequenced material came from CD8+ T cells from PBMCs. These receptors were obtained from a human donor in good health (CMV status not recorded). Some clones in this sample may be carry-over from other donors' samples. CDR3s include the opening cysteine and the closing phenylalanine or tryptophan. A D gene is named only where the DNA matches it firmly. Size is stated for part of the rows, as once, few or many counts, or as a class when the clone is expanded.

>TRBD2|few|TRBV2|TRBJ2-3|15
CASSTRGGDTDTQYF
TGTGCCAGCAGTACTCGGGGGGGGGACACAGATACGCAGTATTTT
>-|-|TRBV7-3|TRBJ2-5|13
CASSLTNQETQYF
TGTGCCAGCAGCTTAACGAACCAAGAGACCCAGTACTTC
>TRBD1|many|TRBV15|TRBJ2-7|14
CATSRDRGSYEQYF
TGTGCCACCAGCAGGGACAGGGGGTCCTACGAGCAGTACTTC
>-|many|TRBV6-5|TRBJ1-1|13
CASSYSTATEAFF
TGTGCCAGCAGTTACTCAACCGCCACTGAAGCTTTCTTT
>-|-|TRBV6-1|TRBJ1-1|17
CASSSGRGISVNTEAFF
TGTGCCAGCAGTTCGGGGAGGGGGATATCGGTGAACACTGAAGCTTTCTTT
>TRBD2|few|TRBV7-6|TRBJ2-1|21
CASSAVRPGLAGGKLYNEQFF
TGTGCCAGCAGCGCAGTTCGCCCGGGACTAGCGGGGGGGAAACTCTACAATGAGCAGTTCTTC
>-|-|TRBV4-3|TRBJ1-2|15
CASSQDSAGNYGYTF
TGCGCCAGCAGCCAAGATAGCGCAGGGAACTATGGCTACACCTTC
>-|-|TRBV7-4|TRBJ1-2|11
CASSLGGDYTF
TGTGCCAGCAGCTTAGGCGGGGACTACACCTTC
>TRBD2|-|TRBV2|TRBJ2-1|18
CASRGLAGALSSYNEQFF
TGTGCCAGCAGGGGACTAGCGGGGGCGTTGAGCTCCTACAATGAGCAGTTCTTC
>TRBD2|-|TRBV7-6|TRBJ2-5|16
CASSSGLVDAKETQYF
TGTGCCAGCAGCTCGGGACTAGTGGACGCCAAAGAGACCCAGTACTTC
>-|-|TRBV20-1|TRBJ1-5|13
CSVSDNPSMAQHF
TGCAGTGTATCGGACAACCCCTCAATGGCCCAGCATTTT
>-|once|TRBV28|TRBJ2-1|12
CASSLGVVEQFF
TGTGCCAGCAGTCTCGGGGTGGTTGAGCAGTTCTTC
>-|few|TRBV28|TRBJ2-2|14
CASRGPMNTGELFF
TGTGCCAGCAGGGGGCCTATGAACACCGGGGAGCTGTTTTTT